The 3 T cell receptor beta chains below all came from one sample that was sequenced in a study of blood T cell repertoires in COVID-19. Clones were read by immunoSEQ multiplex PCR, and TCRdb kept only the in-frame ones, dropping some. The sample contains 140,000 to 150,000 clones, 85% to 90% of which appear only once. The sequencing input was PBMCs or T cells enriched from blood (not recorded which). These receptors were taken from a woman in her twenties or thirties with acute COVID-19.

The CDR3 bases are TGTGCCAGCAGTGGACACATCTCTGGAAACACCATATATTTT. It translates to CASSGHISGNTIYF. The chain joins TRBV9 to TRBJ1-3; D might be TRBD1 (5 bases). The CDR3 is 14 amino acids. Germline CDR1 SGDLS, CDR2 YYNGEE. V lost 5 bases and J lost 0, with 9 bases in between.

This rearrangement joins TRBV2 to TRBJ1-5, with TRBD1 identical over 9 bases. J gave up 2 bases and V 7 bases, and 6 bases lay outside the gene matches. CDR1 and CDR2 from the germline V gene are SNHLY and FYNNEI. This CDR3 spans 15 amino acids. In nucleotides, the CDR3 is TGTGCCAGCAAACAGGGACAGGGTGGCAATCAGCCCCAGCATTTT. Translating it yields CASKQGQGGNQPQHF.

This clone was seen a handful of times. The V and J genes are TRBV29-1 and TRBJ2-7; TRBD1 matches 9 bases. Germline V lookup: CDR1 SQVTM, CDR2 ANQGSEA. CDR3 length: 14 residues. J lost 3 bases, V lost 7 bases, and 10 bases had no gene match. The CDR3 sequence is CSADTGTGIYEQYF. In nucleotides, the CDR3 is TGCAGCGCCGACACCGGGACAGGGATCTACGAGCAGTACTTC.